This passage covers 8 T cell receptor beta chains from one sample sequenced in a study of response to subunit inactivated influenza vaccine. From the RT-PCR reads, TCRdb called clonotypes with MiXCR, one entry per CDR3 protein. The data contain about 540,000 distinct CDR3 sequences, approximately 20% of them singletons. The data were also submitted as part of a second study, on T cells expressing NK-cell markers. This second report adds: As the method of synthesis, 5'RACE template switching with UMIs yielded TCR beta cDNA.

Source: CD4+ T cells sorted from PBMCs, taken 12 days after vaccination. Receptors originate from a man aged 45-60 years who received an inactivated influenza vaccine.

CDR3 DNA: TGTGCCAGCAGCTTAGGAGTGCAGGTTAATCAGCCCCAGCATTTT. It translates to CASSLGVQVNQPQHF. The chain uses TRBV7-2 and TRBJ1-5; D is undetermined. CDR1 and CDR2 from the germline V gene are SGHTA and FQGNSA. V lost 1 base and J lost 4, with 11 bases in between. This CDR3 region has 15 residues.

The rearrangement uses TRBV28 and TRBJ1-2; TRBD1 matches at 7 bases. The CDR3 is made up of 13 amino acids. V lost 6 bases, J lost 4 bases, and 5 bases stayed unmatched. Germline assignment: CDR1 MDHEN and CDR2 SYDVKM. The CDR3 region is CASRPTGFYGYTF. The CDR3 DNA sequence: TGTGCCAGCAGACCGACAGGGTTCTATGGCTACACCTTC.

The rearrangement uses TRBV6-1 and TRBJ2-5, with 7 bases that match TRBD2. This CDR3 contains 14 residues. The V gene end was trimmed by 6 bases and the J gene end by 5 bases; junction bases not matched to a gene: 9. The germline V gene has CDR1 MNHNS and CDR2 SASEGT. CDR3 sequence: CASSFGRGGETQYF. As DNA, the CDR3 is TGTGCCAGCAGCTTCGGACGGGGAGGGGAGACCCAGTACTTC.

The chain carries TRBV3-1 and TRBJ2-1; D is undetermined. The V gene lost 6 bases and the J gene lost 12 bases, with 12 bases spanning the gap. The CDR3 is made up of 11 amino acids. Germline-derived CDR1 and CDR2 are LGHDT and YNNKEL (reference sequence). CDR3 sequence (DNA): TGTGCCAGCAGTGGCCCCGGTGGGCAGTTCTTC. Protein: CASSGPGGQFF.

This clonotype has only a few counts. J is TRBJ1-3 and V is TRBV12-3 or TRBV12-4; the D gene is possibly TRBD1 (6 bases). The V and J ends lost 6 bases and 0 bases respectively, with 12 bases between them. The CDR3 spans 15 residues. CDR3 in DNA: TGTGCCAGCAGGCAACAGGGTATCTCTGGAAACACCATATATTTT. This encodes CASRQQGISGNTIYF.

The chain uses TRBV4-1 and TRBJ2-5; 9 bases agree with TRBD2. V shed 0 bases and J 5 bases; nucleotides not matched to a gene: 7. The CDR3 is 16 residues long. CDR1 is MGHRA and CDR2 is YSYEKL in the germline V gene. CDR3 bases: TGCGCCAGCAGCCAAGATTGGGCTCTAGCGGGGGAGACCCAGTACTTC. Its protein product is CASSQDWALAGETQYF.

The chain employs TRBV5-1 and TRBJ2-1; 15 bases align to TRBD2. Losses at the gene ends were 4 bases for V and 6 bases for J; bases not matched to a gene: 5. The length of the CDR3 is 16 residues. The germline V gene has CDR1 SGHRS and CDR2 YFSETQ. The CDR3, as DNA: TGCGCCAGCAGCCTGAGGACTAGCGGGAGGGCCAATGAGCAGTTCTTC. Encoded protein: CASSLRTSGRANEQFF. Variable domain in full (rest from reference TRBV5-1 and TRBJ2-1): KAGVTQTPRYLIKTRGQQVTLSCSPISGHRSVSWYQQTPGQGLQFLFEYFSETQRNKGNFPGRFSGRQFSNSRSEMNVSTLELGDSALYLCASSLRTSGRANEQFFGPGTRLTVL.

This clonotype turned up a few times. The genes are TRBV29-1 and TRBJ2-7, with 7 bases aligning to TRBD1. The length of the CDR3 is 12 residues. The germline V gene encodes CDR1 SQVTM and CDR2 ANQGSEA. The junction had 9 bases not matched to a gene; V was cut back by 7 bases and J by 6 bases. CDR3 nucleotide sequence: TGCAGCGCGGGACAGTGGGACGGCGAGCAGTACTTC. Amino acid sequence: CSAGQWDGEQYF.